This T cell receptor beta chain comes out of a study of blood T cell repertoires in COVID-19 (dated by TCRdb to 2020 to 2021). In terms of the full investigation: Samples covering the acute and convalescent phases of COVID-19 were provided by collaborators in the United States, Italy and Spain. HLA class I and class II types, where available, came from metadata supplied by the sample provider rather than from assay-based typing. Samples were obtained from the ongoing ImmuneRACE study (first 160 participants) and from over 1,000 subjects provided by 6 global collaborators. A freely available public database, intended as a resource for researchers studying the immune response to SARS-CoV-2, is where the repertoires were released. Sample metadata almost always included a de-identified subject ID, COVID-19 status, age in years and sex. The prospective study material was composed of cDNA or gDNA derived from T cells, B-cell-depleted T cells, or PBMCs. Deeply sampled blood TCRbeta repertoires from subjects exposed to, actively infected with, or recovered from COVID-19 were included in the dataset. Summary of the overall study and its limitations: The quantity of clinical and demographic metadata differed by source and by participant and was supplied without curation.

The CDR3 numbers 14 residues from cysteine through phenylalanine. The CDR3 DNA has 42 bases and is translated from base 1. The germline V gene sets CDR1 to MNHEY and CDR2 to SVGAGI. V lost 6 bases and J lost 1 base; the stretch between them is 9 bases long. Concerning this clone itself: What this receptor recognizes is not known. No qualities accompany the bases; no much larger clone lies one base away.

At one collaborating source in Seattle, patients were enrolled during active infection and were followed longitudinally through the course of disease. The collaborating institutions used their own protocols to collect whole blood in K2EDTA tubes. Collaborator samples were shipped for TCRbeta analysis as frozen whole blood, isolated PBMCs, or DNA extracted from either sample type. TCRbeta CDR3 regions were amplified from genomic DNA by means of the immunoSEQ Assay, a bias-controlled multiplex PCR. The original pipeline was this. The number of nucleated cells in each sample was estimated by amplification of reference gene primers within the assay. To quantify the absolute abundance of each unique TCRbeta CDR3 rearrangement, sequence reads were collapsed and filtered. For each sample, productive Simpson clonality was calculated as the square root of Simpson's diversity index across productive rearrangements. TCRdb carries this immuneACCESS record with in-frame sequences only. Its versions omit some clonotypes, under half of them owing to an unresolved V gene in the studies checked, with the rest unexplained. The D gene and trimming were derived from the DNA, and the V and J assignments and clone size from that table. The sample table shows some 260,000 clones, and over 70% are seen once. The ten largest clones represent roughly 10% of the sample.

Sequenced: peripheral blood. This clonotype was obtained from a woman in her seventies with COVID-19, enrolled during active disease. This sequence uses TRBV6-5 and TRBJ2-2; the best D guess is TRBD1, with 5 bases matching. The base sequence is TGTGCCAGCAGACCCGACAGGAACACCGGGGAGCTGTTTTTT. It translates as CASRPDRNTGELFF.